This T cell receptor (beta chain) appears in the sequencing data of a study of blood T cell repertoires in COVID-19. The data were produced by immunoSEQ multiplex PCR, yet TCRdb's version contains in-frame clones alone and is incomplete. The sample lists 100,000 or so clones; around 83% were seen once. The TCR sequence derives from a woman between 55 and 75 years old in a cohort sampled during active or convalescent COVID-19. The sample was peripheral blood.

The CDR3 nucleotides read TGTGCCAGTAAAGACGGCAGGGGGCTTTCACCCCTCCACTTT. Residues: CASKDGRGLSPLHF. The chain combines TRBV19 with TRBJ1-6, with TRBD1 matching over 8 bases. The germline V gene has CDR1 LNHDA and CDR2 SQIVND (reference sequence). Trimming cost V 7 bases and J 9 bases; bases outside gene matches: 8. The CDR3 is 14 amino acids.